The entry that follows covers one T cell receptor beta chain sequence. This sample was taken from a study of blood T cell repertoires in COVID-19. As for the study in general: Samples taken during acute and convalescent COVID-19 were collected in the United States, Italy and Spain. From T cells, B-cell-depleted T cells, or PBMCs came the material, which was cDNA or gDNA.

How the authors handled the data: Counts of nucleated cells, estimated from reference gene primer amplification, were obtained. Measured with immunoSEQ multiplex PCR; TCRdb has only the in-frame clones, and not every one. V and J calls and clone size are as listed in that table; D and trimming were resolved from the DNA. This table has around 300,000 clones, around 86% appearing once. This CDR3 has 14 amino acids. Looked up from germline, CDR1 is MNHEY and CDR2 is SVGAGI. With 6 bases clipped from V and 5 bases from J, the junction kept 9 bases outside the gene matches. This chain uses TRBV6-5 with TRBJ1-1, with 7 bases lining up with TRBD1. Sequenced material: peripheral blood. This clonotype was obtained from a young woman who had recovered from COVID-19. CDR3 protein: CASSLTGVGTEAFF. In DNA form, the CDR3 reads TGTGCCAGCAGCCTAACAGGGGTGGGGACTGAAGCTTTCTTT.